This T cell receptor beta chain comes out of a study of regulatory T cells in long-lasting Graves disease. Findings and limits, study-wide: The small sample size may have reduced accuracy.

A few counts support this clonotype. What it binds is unknown. Specified time point: newly diagnosed GD, antithyroid drugs for less than 3 months. Construction of the TCR library relied on RNA isolated from PBMCs. Combining iRepertoire HTBI primers with Arm-PCR of CDR3 regions, the authors built TCR beta libraries. Each CDR3 protein gets one entry after TCRdb re-called the multiplex PCR reads with MiXCR. The table shows roughly 410,000 distinct CDR3 sequences, with over 12% occurring only once. Deletions cut 7 bases from V and 2 bases from J, with 16 bases between. This CDR3 contains 15 residues. Germline V gene data show CDR1 as KGHDR and CDR2 as SFDVKD. This same sample was also part of a study on T cells in Graves' hyperthyroidism and ophthalmopathy. That source adds: The HTBI primer set drove a first-round RT-PCR of the TCR CDR3. The model's output predicted ophthalmopathy at a median of around 6.9 months prior to onset.

The chain employs TRBV24-1 and TRBJ2-5; tentatively, D is TRBD2 (7 bases). The material sequenced was peripheral blood mononuclear cells (PBMCs), taken at new diagnosis, from a patient treated with antithyroid drugs. The sequence was collected from a middle-aged woman with Graves disease. The CDR3 DNA follows: TGTGCCACCAGAGGGGGGGGGGCAGGGCAAGAGACCCAGTACTTC. Translation gives CATRGGGAGQETQYF.